Detailed here is one T cell receptor beta chain. Recovery meant two consecutive negative NP/OP PCR tests, professional clearance, or resolved symptoms. The sample is drawn from a study of blood T cell repertoires in COVID-19. At the level of the study: The samples span acute and convalescent COVID-19 from the United States, Italy and Spain. PBMCs, B-cell-depleted T cells, or T cells provided the cDNA or gDNA that made up the material.

The CDR3 has 11 residues. Trimming took 2 bases from V and 11 from J, leaving 9 bases between them. Germline V gene sequence: CDR1 LGHDT, CDR2 YNNKEL (reference sequence). The table came from immunoSEQ multiplex PCR; TCRdb's copy has only in-frame clones and leaves some out. The sample has some 270,000 clones, about 90% seen once. V gene TRBV3-1 (or the pseudogene TRBV3-2) combines with J gene TRBJ1-1; D remains ambiguous. The TCR originated in a woman aged 55-70 years who had recovered from COVID-19. Sequencing was done on a sample of PBMCs or T cells enriched from blood (not recorded which). The chain's CDR3 is CASSQSSQAFF. CDR3 DNA sequence: TGTGCCAGCAGCCAATCCAGTCAGGCTTTCTTT.